This passage covers 18 T cell receptor beta chains from one sample sequenced in a study of blood T cells in healthy people across ages. Combining a sample-barcoded 5' primer with a J-beta primer mix, a second PCR ran for 7 to 11 cycles. TCRdb used MiXCR to reprocess the 5' RACE reads, holding one entry per CDR3 protein. The sample has roughly 730,000 distinct CDR3 sequences, 56% seen once. Sequenced: blood. The receptors were gathered from a man aged 40-49 years in good health.

The chain employs TRBV4-1 and TRBJ2-1; 7 nucleotides match TRBD1. CDR1 and CDR2 from the germline V gene are MGHRA and YSYEKL. The CDR3 is 16 residues long. V lost 5 bases and J lost 8; bases outside the gene matches: 15. CDR3 protein: CASSSREQGNYDEQFF. CDR3 nucleotide sequence: TGCGCCAGCAGCTCACGGGAACAGGGGAATTATGATGAGCAGTTCTTC.

This rearrangement joins TRBV9 to TRBJ2-3; D uncertain. Trimming took 0 bases from V and 0 from J, leaving 11 bases between them. The CDR3 extends over 16 amino acids. Germline CDR1 reads SGDLS; CDR2 reads YYNGEE. Written as DNA, the CDR3 is TGTGCCAGCAGCGTAGGTCTTAGCACTAGCACAGATACGCAGTATTTT. Its translation is CASSVGLSTSTDTQYF. Filled out from reference TRBV9 and TRBJ2-3, the complete variable domain reads DSGVTQTPKHLITATGQRVTLRCSPRSGDLSVYWYQQSLDQGLQFLIQYYNGEERAKGNILERFSAQQFPDLHSELNLSSLELGDSALYFCASSVGLSTSTDTQYFGPGTRLTVL.

This clonotype was counted only a few times. V is TRBV7-9 and J is TRBJ2-4, with D uncertain. From germline, CDR1 is SEHNR and CDR2 FQNEAQ (reference sequence). The CDR3 covers 14 residues. The V and J ends lost 1 base and 8 bases respectively, with 12 bases between them. CDR3 nucleotide sequence: TGTGCCAGCAGCTTAGATGGCCTCCAGGACATTCAGTACTTC. It yields the protein CASSLDGLQDIQYF.

This clonotype occurred a few times. The chain joins TRBV12-5 to TRBJ2-4; 10 nucleotides line up with TRBD1. The CDR3 extends over 18 amino acids. Looked up from germline, CDR1 is LGHNT and CDR2 is FRNRAP. V trimming: 4 bases; J trimming: 1 base; junction bases outside the gene matches: 10. In DNA form, the CDR3 reads TGTGCTAGTGGTTCCCTGGACGGGACAGGGGAGGCCAAAAACATTCAGTACTTC. Protein sequence: CASGSLDGTGEAKNIQYF. The whole variable domain, filled in from reference TRBV12-5 and TRBJ2-4, reads DARVTQTPRHKVTEMGQEVTMRCQPILGHNTVFWYRQTMMQGLELLAYFRNRAPLDDSGMPKDRFSAEMPDATLATLKIQPSEPRDSAVYFCASGSLDGTGEAKNIQYFGAGTRLSVL.

The sample holds one count of this clonotype. This chain joins TRBV6-2 or TRBV6-3 and TRBJ2-1; a possible D gene is TRBD2 (6 bases). The CDR3 runs to 15 residues. Germline CDR1 is MNHEY and CDR2 is SVGEGT. V was pared by 4 bases and J by 4 bases, with 14 bases between. The chain's CDR3 is CASSLRLGLYNEQFF. CDR3 nucleotide sequence: TGTGCCAGCAGTTTAAGACTAGGACTGTACAATGAGCAGTTCTTC.

This clonotype was observed once. This chain uses TRBV6-2 or TRBV6-3 with TRBJ1-1; D gene ambiguous. Germline V gene lookup returns CDR1 MNHEY and CDR2 SVGEGT. This CDR3 spans 15 amino acids. V was shortened by 2 bases and J by 4 bases, with 14 bases between the two germline ends. This CDR3 is CASSYERVTGTEAFF. The CDR3 nucleotides read TGTGCCAGCAGTTACGAACGGGTTACTGGCACTGAAGCTTTCTTT.

The chain carries TRBV20-1 and TRBJ2-5, with a possible D match to TRBD2 (7 bases). Germline CDR1 is DFQATT and CDR2 is SNEGSKA (reference sequence). V was trimmed by 1 base and J by 11 bases, leaving 29 bases between them. CDR3 length: 17 residues. Written as DNA, the CDR3 is TGCAGTGCTAGAGCGCCTCGCCGGGGGGCGTCAGACAATGAGCAGTACTTC. This sequence encodes CSARAPRRGASDNEQYF.

The sample holds a few counts of this clonotype. The genes are TRBV15 and TRBJ2-3; 7 nucleotides align to TRBD2. J was trimmed by 2 bases and V by 1 base; bases with no gene match: 15. This CDR3 is 19 amino acids long. The germline V gene encodes CDR1 LNHNV and CDR2 YYDKDF (reference sequence). The CDR3 is CATSRASISGPAFTDTQYF. The CDR3 DNA reads TGTGCCACCAGCAGAGCGTCAATTAGCGGGCCAGCTTTCACAGATACGCAGTATTTT.

This clonotype was seen once. The chain links TRBV29-1 to TRBJ1-2; D may be TRBD1 (5 bases). V lost 4 bases, J lost 0 bases, and 15 bases lay in between. The CDR3 sequence is 15 residues long. Germline V gene data show CDR1 as SQVTM and CDR2 as ANQGSEA. This CDR3 is CSVVGVGSSNYGYTF. The CDR3 DNA sequence: TGCAGCGTTGTAGGGGTGGGGAGTTCTAACTATGGCTACACCTTC.

J is TRBJ2-5 and V is TRBV7-7, with 9 bases that match TRBD1. This CDR3 has 15 amino acids. The germline V gene encodes CDR1 SSHAT and CDR2 FNYEAQ (reference sequence). CDR3 protein: CACSPGTGFGETQYF. The CDR3 bases are TGTGCTTGCAGCCCCGGGACAGGGTTTGGTGAGACCCAGTACTTC.

The rearrangement joins TRBV9 to TRBJ2-3; a weak D match, TRBD2 (5 bases). CDR3 length: 12 amino acids. The ends were cut back, 0 bases at V and 11 bases at J, with 10 bases in the middle. Per the germline V gene, CDR1 is SGDLS and CDR2 is YYNGEE. This CDR3 is CASSVAEGGQYF. In DNA, the CDR3 is TGTGCCAGCAGCGTAGCTGAGGGCGGGCAGTATTTT.

The chain recombines TRBV24-1 with TRBJ2-7, with TRBD1 as a possible D gene (6 bases). Trimming cost V 3 bases and J 7 bases, with 21 bases left between them. Germline CDR1 reads KGHDR; CDR2 reads SFDVKD. This CDR3 contains 16 residues. CDR3 loop: CATSDLHGQNRNEQYF. DNA for the CDR3: TGTGCCACCAGTGATCTGCACGGACAGAATCGCAATGAGCAGTACTTC.

This clonotype appeared a few times. This rearrangement joins TRBV20-1 to TRBJ2-1; 7 nucleotides line up with TRBD2. This CDR3 contains 15 residues. Unmatched junction bases numbered 8, after V lost 4 bases and J lost 2 bases. Germline assignment: CDR1 DFQATT and CDR2 SNEGSKA (reference sequence). For the CDR3, the DNA is TGCAGTGCTACCTCCCTAGCGGAGACCTACAATGAGCAGTTCTTC. Translated, it gives CSATSLAETYNEQFF.

The chain uses TRBV20-1 and TRBJ1-6; D is ambiguous. The CDR3 has 16 residues. V lost 6 bases and J lost 0, with 15 bases in between. Germline V gene sequence: CDR1 DFQATT, CDR2 SNEGSKA (reference sequence). CDR3 sequence reads: CSAKDGLSSYNSPLHF. CDR3 nucleotide sequence: TGCAGTGCCAAGGACGGCTTGAGCTCCTATAATTCACCCCTCCACTTT.

Only a few counts were recorded for this clonotype. This CDR3 is CASSPPGGTYNEQFF. CDR3 nucleotides: TGCGCCAGCAGCCCCCCGGGGGGGACCTACAATGAGCAGTTCTTC. This chain links TRBV5-1 with TRBJ2-1; 8 bases are shared with TRBD2. With V trimmed by 4 bases and J by 2 bases, 5 bases remained unmatched. The CDR3 extends over 15 amino acids. Looked up from germline, CDR1 is SGHRS and CDR2 is YFSETQ.

The V and J genes are TRBV7-6 and TRBJ2-3; 11 bases match TRBD2. The V segment lost 0 bases and the J segment 2 bases; nucleotides outside the gene matches: 4. This CDR3 is 17 amino acids long. The V gene's germline CDR1 is SGHVS and CDR2 FNYEAQ. CDR3 residues: CASSLAVAGGLTDTQYF. DNA of the CDR3: TGTGCCAGCAGCTTAGCTGTAGCGGGGGGGCTCACAGATACGCAGTATTTT.

The chain uses TRBV29-1 and TRBJ2-3; D remains ambiguous. Trimming took off 4 bases at V and 0 bases at J, with 14 bases between the two ends. Germline CDR1 reads SQVTM; CDR2 reads ANQGSEA. This CDR3 has 15 amino acids. In DNA form, the CDR3 reads TGCAGCGTTGTCCCCGCTGACACTAGCACAGATACGCAGTATTTT. Residues: CSVVPADTSTDTQYF.

Many counts were recorded for this clonotype. The chain joins TRBV27 to TRBJ1-2, with D possibly being TRBD1 (5 bases). The CDR3 sequence is 16 residues long. Trimming left V 3 bases short and J 8 bases short, with 22 bases between. CDR1 and CDR2 from the germline V gene are MNHEY and SMNVEV (reference sequence). The CDR3 here is CASSFSPGGNLGGYTF. The CDR3 nucleotides are TGTGCCAGCAGTTTCTCCCCTGGGGGAAATCTGGGGGGCTACACCTTC.